A single sample is the source of the 18 T cell receptor beta chains below, sequenced in a study of shared clonotypes between healthy human individuals. Libraries were prepared by immunoSEQ multiplex PCR; TCRdb keeps only in-frame clonotypes and omits some of them. The table records more than 200,000 clones, approximately 65% of them present only once. The sequenced material came from memory CD4+ T cells sorted from blood. Subset here: CD45RA-negative fraction. Receptors were obtained from a man between 25 and 39 years old in good health.

The genes are TRBV5-1 and TRBJ1-1; TRBD1 agrees at 8 bases. Trimming took 4 bases from V and 2 from J; bases not matched to a gene: 7. In germline, CDR1 is SGHRS, CDR2 YFSETQ. The length of the CDR3 is 15 residues. This CDR3 reads CASSLTGVENTEAFF. The CDR3 bases are TGCGCCAGCAGCCTGACAGGGGTGGAAAACACTGAAGCTTTCTTT.

The rearrangement joins TRBV5-8 to TRBJ2-7, with D tentatively TRBD2 (5 bases). Trimming pared 0 bases from V and 5 bases from J, leaving 15 bases between. This CDR3 region has 15 residues. Germline assignment: CDR1 SGHTS and CDR2 YDEGEE. CDR3 in DNA: TGTGCCAGCAGCTTGGGCACCCGAGACTACCACGAGCAGTACTTC. Translation gives CASSLGTRDYHEQYF.

In this sample, this clone turned up many times. The chain employs TRBV2 and TRBJ2-7; D gene uncertain. V was clipped by 4 bases and J by 2 bases, with 3 bases between them. Germline V gives CDR1 SNHLY, CDR2 FYNNEI. The CDR3 has 11 amino acids. CDR3: CASSVTYEQYF. The CDR3 coding sequence is TGTGCCAGCAGTGTTACCTACGAGCAGTACTTC.

The rearrangement links TRBV5-1 to TRBJ2-1; perhaps TRBD2 as D (5 bases). Germline V lookup: CDR1 SGHRS, CDR2 YFSETQ. The CDR3 totals 13 residues. V dropped 5 bases and J dropped 1 base, with 7 bases sitting between them. The CDR3 spells CASRDFSYNEQFF. CDR3 DNA sequence: TGCGCCAGCAGGGACTTTTCCTACAATGAGCAGTTCTTC.

The chain joins TRBV6-1 to TRBJ2-7; D unclear. The germline gives CDR1 MNHNS, CDR2 SASEGT. V lost 7 bases, J lost 3 bases, and 7 bases lay in between. CDR3 length equals 11 residues. CDR3 protein: CASTLNYEQYF. Here the CDR3 DNA reads TGTGCCAGCACTCTGAACTACGAGCAGTACTTC.

The chain is built from TRBV6-5 and TRBJ1-1; D ambiguous. The CDR3 contains 13 residues. Trimming pared 6 bases from V and 3 bases from J, leaving 11 bases between. CDR1 MNHEY and CDR2 SVGAGI come from the germline V gene. CDR3 in amino acids: CASSRVIDTEAFF. The DNA for the CDR3 is TGTGCCAGCAGCCGTGTGATTGACACTGAAGCTTTCTTT.

The V and J genes are TRBV27 and TRBJ2-2; tentatively, D is TRBD2 (5 bases). The CDR3 runs 16 residues. Per germline, CDR1 MNHEY and CDR2 SMNVEV (reference sequence). V was shortened by 9 bases and J by 5 bases, with 22 bases between the two germline ends. CDR3: CARPTSSLRGTGELFF. The DNA for the CDR3 is TGTGCCAGACCCACCTCTAGCCTCCGAGGGACCGGGGAGCTGTTTTTT.

This clone showed up just a few times. The V gene is TRBV5-1, the J gene TRBJ1-2; D perhaps matches TRBD1 (6 bases). CDR1 SGHRS and CDR2 YFSETQ come from the germline V gene. The CDR3 length is 14 residues. Trimming removed 2 bases at V and 6 bases at J, with 14 bases between. The CDR3 DNA is TGCGCCAGCAGCTTAAATCGGGCAGGGGATGGCTACACCTTC. Its translation is CASSLNRAGDGYTF.

The chain has TRBV6-1 and TRBJ2-7, with 7 positions matching TRBD2. Germline V lookup: CDR1 MNHNS, CDR2 SASEGT. The trim removed 4 bases at V and 0 bases at J, leaving 3 bases unmatched. CDR3 size: 14 residues. CDR3 DNA: TGTGCCAGCAGTGCTCGCGGGAGCTCCTACGAGCAGTACTTC. Protein product: CASSARGSSYEQYF.

This clone was observed a handful of times. The chain carries TRBV29-1 and TRBJ2-3, with TRBD2 identical over 10 bases. The CDR3 loop spans 15 amino acids. The V gene's germline CDR1 is SQVTM and CDR2 ANQGSEA. V lost 4 bases and J lost 5; bases outside the gene matches: 9. CDR3 region: CSVVGTSAAEDTQYF. The DNA of the CDR3 is TGCAGCGTTGTAGGGACTAGCGCCGCAGAAGATACGCAGTATTTT.

The chain joins TRBV15 to TRBJ1-2; 8 bases agree with TRBD1. Germline V gene data show CDR1 as LNHNV and CDR2 as YYDKDF (reference sequence). The length of the CDR3 is 16 residues. The V and J ends lost 1 base and 7 bases, in that order; junction bases with no gene match: 11. The CDR3 is CATSRGGETGAGGYTF. The CDR3 nucleotides are TGTGCCACCAGCAGAGGGGGGGAGACAGGGGCTGGTGGCTACACCTTC.

This clone turned up a few times. Other DNA sequences in the same sample also yield this CDR3. The CDR3, as DNA: TGTGCCAGCTCACCACCCAACACTGAAGCTTTCTTT. Amino acids: CASSPPNTEAFF. The chain couples TRBV18 to TRBJ1-1; D ambiguous. V was cut by 0 bases and J by 2 bases, with 1 base left in between. Germline V gene sequence: CDR1 KGHSH, CDR2 LQKENI. This CDR3 region has 12 residues. Full variable domain (remainder filled in from reference TRBV18 and TRBJ1-1): NAGVMQNPRHLVRRRGQEARLRCSPMKGHSHVYWYRQLPEEGLKFMVYLQKENIIDESGMPKERFSAEFPKEGPSILRIQQVVRGDSAAYFCASSPPNTEAFFGQGTRLTVV.

The V call is TRBV28, the J call TRBJ1-1; D is uncertain. The CDR3 is 12 residues long. V lost 5 bases and J lost 11, with 15 bases in between. Germline V gene sequence: CDR1 MDHEN, CDR2 SYDVKM. The CDR3 loop reads CASSRRLFGAFF. CDR3 bases: TGTGCCAGCAGTCGTCGCTTGTTTGGGGCTTTCTTT.

This CDR3 is CATSRDWYEQFF. As DNA, the CDR3 is TGTGCCACCAGCAGAGATTGGTATGAGCAGTTCTTC. This rearrangement joins TRBV15 to TRBJ2-1, with D hard to call. Trimming pared 0 bases from V and 8 bases from J, leaving 5 bases between. The CDR3 has 12 residues. CDR1 and CDR2 (germline): LNHNV, YYDKDF (reference sequence). Full variable domain (remainder filled in from reference TRBV15 and TRBJ2-1): DAMVIQNPRYQVTQFGKPVTLSCSQTLNHNVMYWYQQKSSQAPKLLFHYYDKDFNNEADTPDNFQSRRPNTSFCFLDIRSPGLGDTAMYLCATSRDWYEQFFGPGTRLTVL.

Points on this clone: Other DNA variants within this sample encode the same CDR3. The chain links TRBV7-2 to TRBJ1-1, with 8 bases matching TRBD1. The CDR3 totals 15 residues. V lost 5 bases and J lost 3; bases outside the gene matches: 8. CDR1 is SGHTA and CDR2 is FQGNSA in the germline V gene. Here the CDR3 DNA reads TGTGCCAGCAGCCCTCACAGGGGGATGGACACTGAAGCTTTCTTT. This gives the protein CASSPHRGMDTEAFF.

The chain joins TRBV5-5 to TRBJ2-6; D gene ambiguous. This CDR3 is 14 amino acids long. Germline CDR1 SGHKS, CDR2 YYEKEE (reference sequence). With 4 bases removed from V and 2 bases from J, the gap between germline ends came to 7 bases. The CDR3 reads CASSMGTGANVLTF. The DNA of the CDR3 is TGTGCCAGCAGCATGGGGACTGGGGCCAACGTCCTGACTTTC.

The gene calls are TRBV27 and TRBJ2-1, with D perhaps matching TRBD1 (6 bases). The V end was cut by 5 bases, the J end by 8 bases, with 19 bases between. In germline, CDR1 is MNHEY, CDR2 SMNVEV (reference sequence). The CDR3 totals 15 residues. CDR3 nucleotide sequence: TGTGCCAGCAGTCCCCTTAGCAGGGGACGGGATGAGCAGTTCTTC. As protein: CASSPLSRGRDEQFF.

The rearrangement links TRBV7-2 to TRBJ2-7; D call uncertain. The germline V and J ends were trimmed by 2 bases and 4 bases, with 18 bases remaining between them. Germline values: CDR1 SGHTA, CDR2 FQGNSA. The CDR3 sequence is 16 residues long. This CDR3 is CASSLSRAVGKYEQYF. For the CDR3, the DNA is TGTGCCAGCAGCTTAAGTAGGGCCGTCGGAAAGTACGAGCAGTACTTC.